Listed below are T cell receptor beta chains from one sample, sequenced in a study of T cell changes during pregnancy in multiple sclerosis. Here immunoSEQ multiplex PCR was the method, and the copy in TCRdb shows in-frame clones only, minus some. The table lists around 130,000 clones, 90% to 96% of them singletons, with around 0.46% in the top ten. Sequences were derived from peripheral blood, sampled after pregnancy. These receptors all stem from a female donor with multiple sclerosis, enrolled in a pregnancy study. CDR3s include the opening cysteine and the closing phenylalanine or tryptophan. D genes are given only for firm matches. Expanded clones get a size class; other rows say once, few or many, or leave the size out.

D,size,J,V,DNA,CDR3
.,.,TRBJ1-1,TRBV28,TGTGCCAGCACCTTCGACAGGTTAGGTGAAGCTTTCTTT,CASTFDRLGEAFF
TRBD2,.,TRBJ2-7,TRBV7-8,TGTGCCAGCAGCTTAGGCGGGCCTAGCGGGAGACGGGAGCAGTACTTC,CASSLGGPSGRREQYF
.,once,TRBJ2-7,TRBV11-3,TGTGCCAGCAGCCAGACAGGCTACGAGCAGTACTTC,CASSQTGYEQYF
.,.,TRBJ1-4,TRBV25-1,TGTGCCAGCAGGGAGGGCCCTCCAACTGGTGAAAAACTGTTTTTT,CASREGPPTGEKLFF
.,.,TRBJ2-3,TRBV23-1,TGCGCCAGCAGTCAGCGGAGTGTGGATACGCAGTATTTT,CASSQRSVDTQYF
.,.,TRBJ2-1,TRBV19,TGTGCCAGTAGCCCACCGCGGAGCTCCTACAATGAGCAGTTCTTC,CASSPPRSSYNEQFF
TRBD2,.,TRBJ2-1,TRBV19,TGTGCCAGTAGTATTGGACTAGCGGGAGCCCCATACAATGAGCAGTTCTTC,CASSIGLAGAPYNEQFF
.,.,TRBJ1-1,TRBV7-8,TGTGCCAGCAGCTTAGCAAGGAGAGTCCCTGAAGCTTTCTTT,CASSLARRVPEAFF
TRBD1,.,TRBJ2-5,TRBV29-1,TGCAGCGTTGGGACCCCCGGGACAGCTCAAGAGACCCAGTACTTC,CSVGTPGTAQETQYF
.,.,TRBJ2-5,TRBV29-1,TGCAGCGACCTCCTAGCGTACCAAGAGACCCAGTACTTC,CSDLLAYQETQYF
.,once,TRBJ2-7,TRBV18,TGTGCCAGCTCACTTGTCACCTACGAGCAGTACTTC,CASSLVTYEQYF
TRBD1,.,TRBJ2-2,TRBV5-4,TGTGCCAGCACCAGACAGGGGAACACCGGGGAGCTGTTTTTT,CASTRQGNTGELFF
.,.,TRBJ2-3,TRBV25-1,TGTGCCAGCAGTGGCTACACAGATACGCAGTATTTT,CASSGYTDTQYF
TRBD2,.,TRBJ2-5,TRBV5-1,TGCGCCAGCAGCTTGGTCAGAGTTAGCGGGAGGGAGACCCAGTACTTC,CASSLVRVSGRETQYF
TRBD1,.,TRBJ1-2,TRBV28,TGTGCCAGCAGTCAACAGGGGGCGCTTCGTGGCTACACCTTC,CASSQQGALRGYTF
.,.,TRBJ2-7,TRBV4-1,TGCGCCAGCAGCCTATCTTCAGGGTACGAGCAGTACTTC,CASSLSSGYEQYF
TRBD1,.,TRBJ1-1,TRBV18,TGTGCCAGCTCACCACAGGGGGCCCGAGTTGAAGCTTTCTTT,CASSPQGARVEAFF
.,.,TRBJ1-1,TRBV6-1,TGTGCCAGCACCGTCCTTGGGCCCGAAGCTTTCTTT,CASTVLGPEAFF
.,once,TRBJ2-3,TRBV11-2,TGTGCCAGCAGCCCCGACAGCTTCGCGCAGTATTTT,CASSPDSFAQYF
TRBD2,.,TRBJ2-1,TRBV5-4,TGTGCCAGCAGCTTGCTCGGACTAGCGGAGTACAATGAGCAGTTCTTC,CASSLLGLAEYNEQFF
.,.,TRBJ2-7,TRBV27,TGTGCCAGCAGTTCTCAGGACAGCTCCTACGAGCAGTACTTC,CASSSQDSSYEQYF
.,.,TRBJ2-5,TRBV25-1,TGTGCCAGCGCTGCTGGCCACAGAGCCCCGGAGACCCAGTACTTC,CASAAGHRAPETQYF
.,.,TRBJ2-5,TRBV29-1,TGCAGCGTTGGGACCAGGGGGACCCAGTACTTC,CSVGTRGTQYF
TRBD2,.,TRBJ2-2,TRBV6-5,TGTGCCAGCAAGGCGGGAGGAAGCACCGGGGAGCTGTTTTTT,CASKAGGSTGELFF
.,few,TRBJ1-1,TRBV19,TGTGCCAGTAGTATGGTACGAGGGTCCGGTGAAGCTTTCTTT,CASSMVRGSGEAFF
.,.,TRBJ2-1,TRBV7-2,TGTGCCAGCAGCTCCCGACTACGGGGAGCCTACAATGAGCAGTTCTTC,CASSSRLRGAYNEQFF
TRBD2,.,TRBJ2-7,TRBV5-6,TGTGCCAGCAGCTCCAGCGGGGAAACCTACGAGCAGTACTTC,CASSSSGETYEQYF
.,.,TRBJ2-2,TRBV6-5,TGTGCCAGCAGAGTAGACAGAGGGGAGCTGTTTTTT,CASRVDRGELFF
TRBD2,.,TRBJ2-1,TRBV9,TGTGCCAGCAGCGTAAGCGGGAGGGGGTCCAATGAGCAGTTCTTC,CASSVSGRGSNEQFF
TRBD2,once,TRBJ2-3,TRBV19,TGTGCCAGTAGTATATACCGGCGGGAGCATACAGATACGCAGTATTTT,CASSIYRREHTDTQYF
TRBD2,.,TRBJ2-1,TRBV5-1,TGCGCCAGCAGCTCCGGACTAGCGGGAATGGGAGTCGATGAGCAGTTCTTC,CASSSGLAGMGVDEQFF
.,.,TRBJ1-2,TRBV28,TGTGCCAGCAGTAGGGGTTATGGCTACACCTTC,CASSRGYGYTF
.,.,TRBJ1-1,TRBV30,TGTGCCTGGAGTGTCCCCCACGGGAACACTGAAGCTTTCTTT,CAWSVPHGNTEAFF
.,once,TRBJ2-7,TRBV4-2,TGTGCCAGCAGCCAAGAGGCGGGTAGATCAAGCGAGCAGTACTTC,CASSQEAGRSSEQYF
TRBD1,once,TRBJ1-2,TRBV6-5,TGTGCCAGCAGTCTGGGACAGGTGGGCCGTCGAGGCTACACCTTC,CASSLGQVGRRGYTF
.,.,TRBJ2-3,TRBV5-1,TGCGCCAGCAGCTTGGAGTCAGGGGGCACAGATACGCAGTATTTT,CASSLESGGTDTQYF
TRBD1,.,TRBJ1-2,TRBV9,TGTGCCAGCAGCCCCGGACAGGGGCAGGGGTATGGCTACACCTTC,CASSPGQGQGYGYTF
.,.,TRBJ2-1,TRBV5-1,TGCGCCAGCAGCTTGGAAGGGGAAACCTACAATGAGCAGTTCTTC,CASSLEGETYNEQFF
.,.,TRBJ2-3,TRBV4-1,TGCGCCAGCAGCCAAGAGGTAACAGGGATTAGAGCAGATACGCAGTATTTT,CASSQEVTGIRADTQYF
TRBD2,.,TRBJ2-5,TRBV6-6,TGTGCCAGCACCTTCCTGACTAGCGGAGAGACCCAGTACTTC,CASTFLTSGETQYF
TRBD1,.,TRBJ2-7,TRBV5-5,TGTGCCAGCAGCTACGGGACAGGGAACACTTTTCGATCCTACGAGCAGTACTTC,CASSYGTGNTFRSYEQYF
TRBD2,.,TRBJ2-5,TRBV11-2,TGTGCCAGCAGCTCCTTAGCGGGAGGGAAAGAGACCCAGTACTTC,CASSSLAGGKETQYF
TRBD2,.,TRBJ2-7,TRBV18,TGTGCCAGCTCACCCCTGGGCGGGAGTCTTTCCGGGAGCACGTACGAGCAGTACTTC,CASSPLGGSLSGSTYEQYF
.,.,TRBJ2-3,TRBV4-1,TGCGCCAGCAGCCAAGGAGGGCGCACAGATACGCAGTATTTT,CASSQGGRTDTQYF
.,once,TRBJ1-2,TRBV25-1,TGTGCCAGCAGTGAATGGGGGACAACCGATAACTATGGCTACACCTTC,CASSEWGTTDNYGYTF
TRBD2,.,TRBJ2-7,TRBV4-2,TGTGCCAGCAGCCAAGATCTGGACACTAGCGGGAGTACGTACGAGCAGTACTTC,CASSQDLDTSGSTYEQYF
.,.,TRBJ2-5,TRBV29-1,TGCAGCGTTGACAGGCCACCCCGGGGTCGGGAGACCCAGTACTTC,CSVDRPPRGRETQYF
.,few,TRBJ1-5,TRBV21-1,TGTGCCAGTCAACAGGGGGCCTGCAATCAGCCCCAGCATTTT,CASQQGACNQPQHF
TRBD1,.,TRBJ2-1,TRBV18,TGTGCCAGCTCACCCAGGGACAGGAGGAACAATGAGCAGTTCTTC,CASSPRDRRNNEQFF
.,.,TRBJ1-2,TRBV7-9,TGTGCCAGCAACCCGTGGGAGGAACCCGATAATGGCTACACCTTC,CASNPWEEPDNGYTF